This T cell receptor (beta chain) appears in the sequencing data of a study of blood T cell repertoires in COVID-19. V lost 2 bases, J lost 8 bases, and 5 bases stayed unmatched. The CDR3 spans 15 residues. Germline values: CDR1 SGHRS, CDR2 YFSETQ. The data were produced by immunoSEQ multiplex PCR, yet TCRdb's version contains in-frame clones alone and is incomplete. The table lists 210,000 or so clones, around 84% of them singletons, with less than 8% in the top ten. The sequencing input was PBMCs or T cells enriched from blood (not recorded which). This chain uses TRBV5-1 with TRBJ1-4; 11 bases agree with TRBD1. The origin of this receptor is a woman in her thirties or forties with acute COVID-19. This chain's CDR3 is CASSLAGTGGEKLFF. CDR3 bases: TGCGCCAGCAGCTTAGCCGGGACAGGGGGAGAAAAACTGTTTTTT.